The entry below gives a single T cell receptor beta chain sequence along with its context. Antigen: not known. TCRdb independently ran MiXCR on the reads; one entry per CDR3 protein. The data contain roughly 720,000 distinct CDR3 sequences, about a third of them seen just once; the ten biggest clones take up roughly 2.9%. This CDR3 region has 13 residues. Germline assignment: CDR1 SGHDN and CDR2 FVKESK. With 0 bases removed from V and 5 bases from J, the gap between germline ends came to 8 bases. The data originate from a study of T cell repertoires in cytomegalovirus infection. Across the study: Public TCR beta signatures were indicative of both CMV infection and a matching HLA type.

General study points: CMV-specific TCR beta clonotypes restricted by HLA-C were the ones dominating the ex vivo response. Of the TCR beta families, the public ones yielded a cumulative frequency that identified carriers of CMV plus the relevant HLA.

This clonotype was obtained from a human donor in good health (CMV status not recorded). Some clones in this sample may be carry-over from other donors' samples. Sample: PBMCs. The J gene is TRBJ2-7, the V gene TRBV14; D gene ambiguous. CDR3 amino acids: CASSQEALDEQYF. DNA for the CDR3: TGTGCCAGCAGCCAAGAAGCCCTCGACGAGCAGTACTTC.